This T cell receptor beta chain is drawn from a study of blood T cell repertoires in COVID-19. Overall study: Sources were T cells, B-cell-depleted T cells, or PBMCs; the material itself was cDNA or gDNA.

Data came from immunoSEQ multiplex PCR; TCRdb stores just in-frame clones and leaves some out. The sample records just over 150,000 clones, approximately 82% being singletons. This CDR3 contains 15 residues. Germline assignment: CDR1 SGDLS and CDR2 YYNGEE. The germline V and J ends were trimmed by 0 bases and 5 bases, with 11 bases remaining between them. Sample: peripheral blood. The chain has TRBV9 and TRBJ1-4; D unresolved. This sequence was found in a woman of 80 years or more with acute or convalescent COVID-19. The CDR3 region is CASSVATGENEKLFF. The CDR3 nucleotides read TGTGCCAGCAGCGTAGCCACGGGAGAGAATGAAAAACTGTTTTTT.